This TCR beta chain came from a study of post-analysis software for immune sequencing data. Included in the TCR beta cDNA libraries were unique molecular identifiers. TCRdb analysed the PCR reads with MiXCR anew, one entry per CDR3 protein. This sample carries 430,000 or so distinct CDR3 sequences, less than 40% of them seen once, and the ten largest clones take about 7.6%. CDR1 is MDHEN, CDR2 SYDVKM, per germline. CDR3 length: 14 residues. Germline trimming cut 7 bases from V and 11 bases from J; bases unmatched to any gene: 6. Findings and limits, study-wide: Elevated frequency relative to controls characterized several TRBV segments in patients, TRBV5-6, TRBV5-1 and TRBV20-1 among them.

This clonotype appeared a single time. Its antigen remains unidentified. Sequenced: blood. This receptor was obtained from a girl aged 2 to 9 with multiple sclerosis. The genes are TRBV28 and TRBJ1-6; 12 positions match TRBD1. CDR3: CASTWDRGRPPLHF. The CDR3 DNA reads TGTGCCAGCACCTGGGACAGGGGGCGCCCACCCCTCCACTTT.